Given below is one T cell receptor (beta chain) in context. Antigen: not known. This record belongs to a study of vaccination and CD4 T cells after COVID-19. Whole-study context: The peptides that stimulated the cells were overlapping spike peptides from SARS-CoV-2, HCoV-NL63, HCoV-OC43 and HCoV-229E. Study results and limitations: Median counts of SARS-CoV-2-reactive clonotypes increased from approximately 21 to 40; this difference was not significant.

Trimming cost V 5 bases and J 0 bases, with 7 bases left between them. Germline CDR1 is SGHTA and CDR2 is FQGNSA. This CDR3 contains 14 residues. Treatment denoted: roughly 10-day PBMC culture with coronavirus spike peptide pools or control peptides (ViraFEST assay). ViraFEST sequenced TCRs after peptide-pool expansion of antigen-specific T cells. Cultured CD4+ T cells had their DNA profiled by the Oncomine TCR Beta short-read assay. DNA came from CD4+ T cells after culture. TCRdb ran MiXCR on the PCR reads and lists one entry per CDR3 protein. The sample lists almost 20,000 distinct CDR3 sequences, 47% occurring once.

The sequencing used CD4+ T cells from blood, cultured in vitro, collected before SARS-CoV-2 vaccination. The J gene is TRBJ1-4, the V gene TRBV7-2, with D unclear. This clonotype was sampled from a human donor who had recovered from COVID-19. The CDR3 region is CASSDYATNEKLFF. The CDR3 DNA reads as TGTGCCAGCAGCGACTATGCAACTAATGAAAAACTGTTTTTT.